A single sample is the source of the 21 T cell receptor beta chains below, sequenced in a study of T cell responses to AZD1222 COVID-19 vaccine. Using immunoSEQ multiplex PCR, the repertoire was profiled, and TCRdb retains in-frame clones only, with some absent. The sample holds tens of thousands of clones; around 80% are singletons and the top ten take less than 50%. The sequencing here drew on peripheral blood, taken 28 days after the second AZD1222 dose. The receptors derive from an adult who received the AZD1222 COVID-19 vaccine.

The genes are TRBV28 and TRBJ2-1; the match to TRBD2 covers 12 bases. There are 18 residues in the CDR3. The V gene end was trimmed by 3 bases and the J gene end by 6 bases; junction bases not matched to a gene: 12. Germline V gene data show CDR1 as MDHEN and CDR2 as SYDVKM. CDR3 sequence (DNA): TGTGCCAGCAGTTTCTCTCTAGCGGGAGGGGGTCACTCCAATGAGCAGTTCTTC. As protein: CASSFSLAGGGHSNEQFF.

The genes are TRBV5-4 and TRBJ2-3, with D possibly called TRBD1 or TRBD2 (5 bases each). This CDR3 spans 15 amino acids. V was shortened by 0 bases and J by 6 bases, with 14 bases between the two germline ends. Germline CDR1 SGHNT, CDR2 YYREEE (reference sequence). In DNA form, the CDR3 reads TGTGCCAGCAGCTTGGTGGGGGTGACTGAGGATACGCAGTATTTT. Translated, it gives CASSLVGVTEDTQYF.

The chain has TRBV2 and TRBJ2-6; D is possibly TRBD1 (6 bases). This CDR3 is 16 amino acids long. Germline loops: CDR1 SNHLY, CDR2 FYNNEI. V lost 8 bases and J lost 0, with 14 bases in between. CDR3 sequence (DNA): TGTGCCAGCGGGAGACAGGTTAACTCTGGGGCCAACGTCCTGACTTTC. Translation gives CASGRQVNSGANVLTF.

The table lists this clone with a count of one. J is TRBJ2-5 and V is TRBV28; 12 bases agree with TRBD2. The ends lost 7 bases at V and 5 bases at J; junction bases unmatched: 8. Germline V gene sequence: CDR1 MDHEN, CDR2 SYDVKM. The CDR3 loop spans 15 amino acids. The chain's CDR3 is CASNRGLAGGETQYF. CDR3 nucleotides: TGTGCCAGCAATCGAGGCCTAGCGGGAGGGGAGACCCAGTACTTC.

The chain recombines TRBV7-2 with TRBJ1-4; D is unclear. From germline, CDR1 is SGHTA and CDR2 FQGNSA. Trimming shortened V by 1 base and J by 7 bases, and 13 bases separated the two germline ends. The CDR3 spans 15 residues. The chain's CDR3 is CASSLVGGRSEKLFF. CDR3 coding DNA: TGTGCCAGCAGCTTAGTGGGAGGGCGGAGTGAAAAACTGTTTTTT.

The chain links TRBV6-2 or TRBV6-3 to TRBJ2-5, with D possibly being TRBD1 (6 bases). CDR1 and CDR2 (germline): MNHEY, SVGEGT. The CDR3 spans 16 residues. Trimming stripped 4 bases from V and 1 base from J, with 16 bases between. The CDR3 here is CASSSTSRGIQETQYF. DNA of the CDR3: TGTGCCAGCAGTTCTACTTCCAGGGGTATCCAAGAGACCCAGTACTTC.

This clone was picked up one time. The chain employs TRBV2 and TRBJ2-2; 8 nucleotides line up with TRBD1. The CDR3 extends over 15 amino acids. Germline V gives CDR1 SNHLY, CDR2 FYNNEI. V lost 5 bases to trimming and J lost 5 bases; unmatched junction nucleotides: 7. CDR3 protein: CASSSDRGQTGELFF. The CDR3 DNA sequence: TGTGCCAGCAGTTCAGACAGGGGACAAACCGGGGAGCTGTTTTTT.

The chain employs TRBV12-3 or TRBV12-4 and TRBJ1-2; D unclear. The V end lost 3 bases, the J end lost 4 bases, and 9 bases lay between the germline ends. The CDR3 is 13 amino acids. CDR3 protein: CASSFSPGYGYTF. In DNA, the CDR3 is TGTGCCAGCAGTTTTTCCCCGGGCTATGGCTACACCTTC.

The J gene is TRBJ1-1, the V gene TRBV5-1, with 7 bases matching TRBD1. The germline V gene encodes CDR1 SGHRS and CDR2 YFSETQ. The CDR3 loop spans 16 amino acids. Trimming cost V 4 bases and J 1 base; bases outside gene matches: 10. The CDR3 protein is CASSITSGTANTEAFF. The CDR3 DNA reads as TGCGCCAGCAGCATTACATCCGGGACAGCGAACACTGAAGCTTTCTTT. The full variable domain, completed using reference TRBV5-1 and TRBJ1-1, is KAGVTQTPRYLIKTRGQQVTLSCSPISGHRSVSWYQQTPGQGLQFLFEYFSETQRNKGNFPGRFSGRQFSNSRSEMNVSTLELGDSALYLCASSITSGTANTEAFFGQGTRLTVV.

The chain recombines TRBV11-3 with TRBJ2-1; 8 bases are a match to TRBD2. Germline V gene data show CDR1 as SGHNT and CDR2 as YENEEA. V lost 4 bases to trimming and J lost 9 bases; unmatched junction nucleotides: 8. This CDR3 spans 14 amino acids. The CDR3 region is CASSSGGALGEQFF. The CDR3 DNA reads TGTGCCAGCAGCTCCGGGGGGGCCCTTGGTGAGCAGTTCTTC. The variable domain in full, completed from reference TRBV11-3 and TRBJ2-1, reads EAGVVQSPRYKIIEKKQPVAFWCNPISGHNTLYWYLQNLGQGPELLIRYENEEAVDDSQLPKDRFSAERLKGVDSTLKIQPAELGDSAVYLCASSSGGALGEQFFGPGTRLTVL.

This sequence joins TRBV29-1 and TRBJ1-1, with no clear D. CDR1 and CDR2 (germline): SQVTM, ANQGSEA. Trimming left V 6 bases short and J 1 base short, with 9 bases between. This CDR3 has 12 amino acids. This chain's CDR3 is CSVGWGNTEAFF. CDR3 in DNA: TGCAGCGTCGGGTGGGGGAACACTGAAGCTTTCTTT.

This clone has only one observation. V is TRBV7-9 and J is TRBJ2-3; D possibly corresponds to TRBD2 (6 bases). Trimming stripped 3 bases from V and 9 bases from J, with 19 bases between. CDR3 length: 15 residues. The germline V gene has CDR1 SEHNR and CDR2 FQNEAQ (reference sequence). CDR3 protein: CASSFGGTQGFTQYF. CDR3 sequence (DNA): TGTGCCAGCAGCTTTGGGGGGACTCAGGGTTTCACGCAGTATTTT. Full variable domain (missing parts from reference TRBV7-9 and TRBJ2-3): DTGVSQNPRHKITKRGQNVTFRCDPISEHNRLYWYRQTLGQGPEFLTYFQNEAQLEKSRLLSDRFSAERPKGSFSTLEIQRTEQGDSAMYLCASSFGGTQGFTQYFGPGTRLTVL.

This chain links TRBV5-1 with TRBJ1-2; 10 bases agree with TRBD1. CDR1 SGHRS and CDR2 YFSETQ come from the germline V gene. The CDR3 is made up of 16 amino acids. With 4 bases clipped from V and 2 bases from J, the junction kept 8 bases outside the gene matches. CDR3 nucleotide sequence: TGCGCCAGCAGCAAATGGACAGGGGGGACGAACTATGGCTACACCTTC. Its translation is CASSKWTGGTNYGYTF.

V gene TRBV24-1 combines with J gene TRBJ2-2, with D perhaps TRBD1 (5 bases). This CDR3 has 15 amino acids. V dropped 6 bases and J dropped 2 bases, with 12 bases sitting between them. The germline CDR1 and CDR2 sequences are KGHDR and SFDVKD. CDR3 in amino acids: CATSRGEDNTGELFF. The CDR3 DNA sequence: TGTGCCACCAGTAGGGGCGAGGATAACACCGGGGAGCTGTTTTTT.

The rearrangement links TRBV7-9 to TRBJ1-4; 7 bases map to TRBD1. V trimming: 3 bases; J trimming: 7 bases; junction bases outside the gene matches: 5. The length of the CDR3 is 14 residues. CDR1 is SEHNR, CDR2 FQNEAQ, per germline (reference sequence). The CDR3 reads CASSFQGGVEKLFF. CDR3 coding DNA: TGTGCCAGCAGCTTTCAGGGGGGAGTTGAAAAACTGTTTTTT.

The chain is built from TRBV14 and TRBJ1-2, with a weak D call TRBD1 (6 bases). This CDR3 has 14 residues. V lost 7 bases and J 4 bases, leaving 16 bases between the germline ends. CDR1 is SGHDN, CDR2 FVKESK, per germline. The CDR3 region has the DNA TGTGCCAGCAAGCGGACAGACGCTAGCTATGGCTACACCTTC. Translated, it gives CASKRTDASYGYTF.

The chain joins TRBV28 to TRBJ1-2, with TRBD1 matching 8 bases. The CDR3 has 15 residues. Germline V gives CDR1 MDHEN, CDR2 SYDVKM. V trimming: 3 bases; J trimming: 4 bases; junction bases outside the gene matches: 7. The CDR3 region is CASSLAPGQVYGYTF. The CDR3 coding sequence is TGTGCCAGCAGTTTGGCTCCGGGACAGGTCTATGGCTACACCTTC.

The chain links TRBV7-9 to TRBJ2-5; TRBD2 is a possible D gene (6 bases). The CDR3 spans 16 residues. CDR1 and CDR2 (germline): SEHNR, FQNEAQ (reference sequence). With 5 bases removed from V and 4 bases from J, the gap between germline ends came to 20 bases. The CDR3 DNA reads TGTGCCAGCAGCCGGAAGGGCGCTCGGGGGAGAGAGACCCAGTACTTC. This encodes CASSRKGARGRETQYF.

The table lists this clone with a count of one. The V call is TRBV11-2, the J call TRBJ1-2; D remains unclear. Between the trimmed V and J ends, which lost 1 base and 4 bases, there was a span of 7 bases. Germline V gives CDR1 SGHAT, CDR2 FQNNGV. The length of the CDR3 is 13 residues. DNA for the CDR3: TGTGCCAGCAGCTTAGCGGGCAGCTATGGCTACACCTTC. This codes for CASSLAGSYGYTF.

This clone was recorded a few times. The gene calls are TRBV5-4 and TRBJ2-3; no clear D. The germline V gene encodes CDR1 SGHNT and CDR2 YYREEE (reference sequence). V lost 7 bases, J lost 1 base, and 13 bases lay in between. CDR3 length equals 14 residues. CDR3 loop: CASGYPDGTDTQYF. The CDR3 DNA reads as TGTGCCAGCGGGTACCCGGATGGCACAGATACGCAGTATTTT.

The CDR3 DNA is TGTGCCAGCAGTGAGCCAGGGGGGAACACTGAAGCTTTCTTT. It translates to CASSEPGGNTEAFF. The J gene is TRBJ1-1, the V gene TRBV28, with TRBD1 matching over 7 bases. After removal of 5 bases from V and 1 base from J, the junction contained 4 bases not matched to a gene. This CDR3 is 14 amino acids long. Germline V gives CDR1 MDHEN, CDR2 SYDVKM.